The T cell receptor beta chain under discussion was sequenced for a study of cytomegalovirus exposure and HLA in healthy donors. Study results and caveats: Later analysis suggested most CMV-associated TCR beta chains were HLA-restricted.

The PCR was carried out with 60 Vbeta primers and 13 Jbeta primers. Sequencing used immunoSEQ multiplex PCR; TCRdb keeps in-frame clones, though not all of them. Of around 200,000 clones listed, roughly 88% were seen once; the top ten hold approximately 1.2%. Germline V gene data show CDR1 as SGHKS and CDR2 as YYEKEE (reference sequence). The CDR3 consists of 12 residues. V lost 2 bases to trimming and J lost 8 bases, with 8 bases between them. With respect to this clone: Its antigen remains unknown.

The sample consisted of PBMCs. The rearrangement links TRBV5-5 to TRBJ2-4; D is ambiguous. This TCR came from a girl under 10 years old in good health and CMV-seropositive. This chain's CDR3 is CASSFPQDIQYF. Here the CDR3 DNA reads TGTGCCAGCAGCTTCCCCCAGGACATTCAGTACTTC.